A selection of T cell receptor beta chains follows, all from one sample in a study of T-cell reconstitution after alpha-beta-depleted transplantation in children. TCRdb re-derived calls from the PCR reads in MiXCR, one entry per CDR3 protein. The top ten clones hold just over 2% of a sample with about 490,000 distinct CDR3 sequences, approximately 10% of them seen once. The source was PBMCs, collected before TCRalphabeta/CD19-depleted stem cell transplant. These receptors were obtained from a child aged 2 to 10 with inherited bone marrow failure, due to receive a stem cell transplant. Each CDR3 is given with its conserved first and last residue. The D gene is left open where the match is weak. The listing skips clone size in some rows; elsewhere it reads once, few, many or a size class.

abundance	d_gene	v_gene	j_gene	CDR3aa	CDR3nt
many	TRBD2	TRBV27	TRBJ2-7	CASSLSGGPYEQYF	TGTGCCAGCAGTTTGTCGGGAGGGCCTTACGAGCAGTACTTC
.	.	TRBV10-3	TRBJ2-7	CAISETGGDTVYQQYF	TGTGCCATCAGTGAGACGGGTGGGGACACAGTCTACCAGCAGTACTTC
.	TRBD2	TRBV11-2	TRBJ2-2	CASSLIFDEREGRAGELFF	TGTGCCAGCAGCTTAATCTTCGACGAGCGGGAGGGCCGGGCCGGGGAGCTGTTTTTT
many	.	TRBV4-2	TRBJ2-7	CASSHTASASGYEQYF	TGTGCCAGCAGCCATACCGCGTCGGCCTCTGGCTACGAGCAGTACTTC
few	TRBD2	TRBV4-3	TRBJ2-3	CASSQEVGTSGDTQYF	TGCGCCAGCAGCCAAGAAGTCGGGACTAGCGGAGATACGCAGTATTTT
.	TRBD1	TRBV4-1	TRBJ1-2	CASSRLDRGHGSFYGYTF	TGCGCCAGCAGCCGCCTCGACAGGGGGCATGGTTCGTTTTATGGCTACACCTTC
few	.	TRBV6-2/TRBV6-3	TRBJ1-2	CASRPNNYGYTF	TGTGCCAGCAGGCCCAATAACTATGGCTACACCTTC
many	.	TRBV7-2	TRBJ1-5	CASSLGPTQPQHF	TGTGCCAGCAGCTTAGGCCCCACACAGCCCCAGCATTTT
many	.	TRBV20-1	TRBJ2-2	CSARDSGPNTGELFF	TGCAGTGCTAGAGATTCGGGCCCGAACACCGGGGAGCTGTTTTTT
few	TRBD1	TRBV5-6	TRBJ2-3	CASSPMTGQGTDTQYF	TGTGCCAGCAGCCCCATGACGGGACAGGGCACAGATACGCAGTATTTT
.	.	TRBV24-1	TRBJ2-3	CATSDFESDTQYF	TGTGCCACCAGTGATTTCGAGTCAGATACGCAGTATTTT
many	.	TRBV6-1	TRBJ1-2	CASTSGGYYGYTF	TGTGCCAGCACCTCTGGCGGTTACTATGGCTACACCTTC
many	.	TRBV13	TRBJ2-7	CASSLPSGEQYF	TGTGCCAGCAGCTTGCCCTCGGGCGAGCAGTACTTC
many	.	TRBV4-3	TRBJ2-2	CASSQILGPGEDTGELFF	TGCGCCAGCAGCCAGATCCTCGGGCCGGGAGAGGACACCGGGGAGCTGTTTTTT
.	.	TRBV28	TRBJ2-2	CASSFAERKLFF	TGTGCCAGCAGTTTCGCTGAGCGCAAGCTGTTTTTT
many	TRBD1	TRBV6-5	TRBJ2-2	CASSYFGQGTGELFF	TGTGCCAGCAGTTACTTCGGACAGGGCACCGGGGAGCTGTTTTTT
many	.	TRBV9	TRBJ2-3	CASSASPVDTQYF	TGTGCCAGCAGCGCCTCACCTGTAGATACGCAGTATTTT
many	TRBD1	TRBV20-1	TRBJ1-5	CSAHRQGSGQPQHF	TGCAGTGCTCACCGACAGGGGTCAGGACAGCCCCAGCATTTT
.	.	TRBV27	TRBJ2-3	CASRILAPADTQYF	TGTGCCAGCAGAATTTTAGCCCCTGCAGATACGCAGTATTTT
.	TRBD2	TRBV18	TRBJ2-7	CASSSLSGLYEQYF	TGTGCCAGCTCTTCACTTAGCGGGCTCTACGAGCAGTACTTC
.	.	TRBV4-1	TRBJ2-5	CASSQEGGLQETQYF	TGCGCCAGCAGCCAAGAAGGCGGGCTCCAAGAGACCCAGTACTTC
.	.	TRBV20-1	TRBJ2-2	CSARFRNTGELFF	TGCAGTGCTAGGTTTCGGAACACCGGGGAGCTGTTTTTT
few	.	TRBV19	TRBJ2-1	CASTPSSYNEQFF	TGTGCCAGTACTCCAAGCTCCTACAATGAGCAGTTCTTC
many	.	TRBV5-1	TRBJ2-7	CASSLQSSGVGEQYF	TGCGCCAGCAGCTTGCAATCCTCAGGGGTGGGCGAGCAGTACTTC
few	.	TRBV7-2	TRBJ2-1	CASSLPILYNEQFF	TGTGCCAGCAGCTTACCTATACTCTACAATGAGCAGTTCTTC
many	.	TRBV12-3/TRBV12-4	TRBJ2-1	CASSLRVAEEYNEQFF	TGTGCCAGCAGTTTAAGGGTTGCGGAGGAGTATAATGAGCAGTTCTTC
many	.	TRBV12-3/TRBV12-4	TRBJ2-2	CASSLGGLSGELFF	TGTGCCAGCAGTTTGGGGGGTCTCAGCGGGGAGCTGTTTTTT
many	TRBD2	TRBV25-1	TRBJ2-7	CASRASGRYEQYF	TGTGCCAGCAGGGCTAGCGGGAGATACGAGCAGTACTTC
many	TRBD1	TRBV28	TRBJ1-2	CASNTIQGADGYTF	TGTGCCAGCAACACTATCCAGGGGGCGGATGGCTACACCTTC
many	TRBD2	TRBV28	TRBJ2-1	CASRGAGGPSYNEQFF	TGTGCCAGCAGGGGAGCGGGAGGGCCCTCCTACAATGAGCAGTTCTTC
.	TRBD2	TRBV27	TRBJ2-1	CASSFGTSGYNELFF	TGTGCCAGCAGTTTTGGGACTAGCGGATACAATGAGCTGTTCTTC
.	TRBD1	TRBV12-3/TRBV12-4	TRBJ2-4	CTSSRQGLHSILAKNIQYF	TGTACCAGCAGTCGACAGGGTCTCCACTCTATACTAGCCAAAAACATTCAGTACTTC
many	.	TRBV7-8	TRBJ2-7	CASRHLIRREQYF	TGTGCCAGCAGACACCTCATCCGGAGGGAGCAGTACTTC
.	TRBD2	TRBV18	TRBJ2-3	CASSDFQREAYDTQYF	TGTGCCAGCTCCGATTTTCAGCGGGAGGCGTACGATACGCAGTATTTT
many	TRBD2	TRBV25-1	TRBJ2-5	CASSELGLAGPKETQYF	TGTGCCAGCAGCGAATTGGGACTAGCGGGACCCAAAGAGACCCAGTACTTC
.	TRBD1	TRBV28	TRBJ1-1	CASSLTGRSTEAFF	TGTGCCAGCAGTTTGACAGGGAGGAGCACTGAAGCTTTCTTT
.	.	TRBV29-1	TRBJ1-2	CSVPGGSGYTF	TGCAGCGTCCCGGGGGGTTCTGGCTACACCTTC
many	.	TRBV27	TRBJ2-3	CASSTDSTDTQYF	TGTGCCAGCAGCACGGACAGCACAGATACGCAGTATTTT
many	.	TRBV28	TRBJ1-2	CASSFSRTSNYGYTF	TGTGCCAGCAGTTTTAGTCGGACTTCGAACTATGGCTACACCTTC
few	.	TRBV7-9	TRBJ2-7	CASSLVQGQSYEQYF	TGTGCCAGCAGCTTGGTACAAGGGCAGTCCTACGAGCAGTACTTC
many	TRBD2	TRBV27	TRBJ2-7	CASSPSGRLYEQYF	TGTGCCAGCAGTCCTAGCGGGAGGTTGTACGAGCAGTACTTC
many	TRBD2	TRBV9	TRBJ2-1	CASSARRGTSEYNEQFF	TGTGCCAGCAGCGCCCGGAGAGGGACTAGCGAATACAATGAGCAGTTCTTC
many	.	TRBV5-1	TRBJ2-4	CASSLGQLLAKNIQYF	TGCGCCAGCAGCCTCGGACAGTTACTAGCCAAAAACATTCAGTACTTC
.	.	TRBV5-1	TRBJ2-5	CASSLGLRFQETQYF	TGCGCCAGCAGCTTAGGGCTACGCTTTCAAGAGACCCAGTACTTC
once	TRBD2	TRBV24-1	TRBJ2-1	CATSDLPSAGGFNEQFF	TGTGCCACCAGTGATTTGCCTTCAGCGGGAGGGTTCAATGAGCAGTTCTTC
.	TRBD1	TRBV20-1	TRBJ1-5	CSARGGTADPSQHF	TGCAGTGCTAGAGGAGGGACAGCCGATCCGTCCCAGCATTTT
many	.	TRBV9	TRBJ2-6	CASSQVWAGANVLTF	TGTGCCAGCAGCCAAGTTTGGGCTGGGGCCAACGTCCTGACTTTC
many	.	TRBV27	TRBJ2-5	CASSFAYGSQETQYF	TGTGCCAGCAGTTTCGCCTATGGGAGCCAAGAGACCCAGTACTTC
many	.	TRBV7-9	TRBJ1-1	CASSQMGGGTEAFF	TGTGCCAGCAGCCAAATGGGGGGAGGGACTGAAGCTTTCTTT
many	.	TRBV4-3	TRBJ1-1	CASSRAAGETEAFF	TGCGCCAGCAGCCGGGCTGCTGGGGAAACTGAAGCTTTCTTT
.	.	TRBV5-1	TRBJ2-5	CASSIQASQETQYF	TGCGCCAGCAGCATCCAAGCGAGCCAAGAGACCCAGTACTTC
many	.	TRBV5-1	TRBJ1-1	CASSLAQKGSLNTEAFF	TGCGCCAGCAGCTTGGCTCAGAAGGGCAGTTTGAACACTGAAGCTTTCTTT
many	.	TRBV6-5	TRBJ2-3	CASSYGLPDTQYF	TGTGCCAGCAGTTACGGGCTGCCAGATACGCAGTATTTT
many	TRBD2	TRBV27	TRBJ2-1	CASSKIAGASYNEQFF	TGTGCCAGCAGTAAAATAGCGGGAGCGTCCTACAATGAGCAGTTCTTC
many	.	TRBV28	TRBJ2-7	CASSLPPYEQYF	TGTGCCAGCAGCCTTCCCCCCTACGAGCAGTACTTC
many	.	TRBV28	TRBJ2-7	CASRMPRRAYEQYF	TGTGCCAGCAGGATGCCACGGAGGGCCTACGAGCAGTACTTC
many	TRBD2	TRBV27	TRBJ2-7	CASRHGTSSYEQYF	TGTGCCAGCAGGCACGGGACTAGCAGCTACGAGCAGTACTTC